This entry describes one T cell receptor beta chain. The protocol was immunoSEQ multiplex PCR, while the TCRdb copy is restricted to in-frame clones and leaves out a portion. Among 12,000 or so clones, approximately 80% were seen once, and the ten largest hold approximately 19%. This sample was taken from a study of OX40 agonist ivuxolimab in advanced cancers. Turning to the study itself: About 44% of patients had received prior checkpoint inhibitor therapy.

J lost 5 bases, V lost 1 base, and 8 bases had no gene match. The CDR3 totals 15 residues. The germline V gene encodes CDR1 SGDLS and CDR2 YYNGEE. Autoimmune disease history or systemic immunosuppression was exclusionary. V usage is TRBV9 and J usage is TRBJ1-2, with 7 bases matching TRBD1. The sequence came from an adult with an advanced solid tumor such as melanoma, head and neck, liver or kidney cancer. This specimen consisted of CD4+ or CD8+ T cells sorted from blood, obtained in a trial of the OX40 agonist ivuxolimab. CDR3 in DNA: TGTGCCAGCAGCGTATATGAGGGGGCAGGGTATGGCTACACCTTC. Its translation is CASSVYEGAGYGYTF.